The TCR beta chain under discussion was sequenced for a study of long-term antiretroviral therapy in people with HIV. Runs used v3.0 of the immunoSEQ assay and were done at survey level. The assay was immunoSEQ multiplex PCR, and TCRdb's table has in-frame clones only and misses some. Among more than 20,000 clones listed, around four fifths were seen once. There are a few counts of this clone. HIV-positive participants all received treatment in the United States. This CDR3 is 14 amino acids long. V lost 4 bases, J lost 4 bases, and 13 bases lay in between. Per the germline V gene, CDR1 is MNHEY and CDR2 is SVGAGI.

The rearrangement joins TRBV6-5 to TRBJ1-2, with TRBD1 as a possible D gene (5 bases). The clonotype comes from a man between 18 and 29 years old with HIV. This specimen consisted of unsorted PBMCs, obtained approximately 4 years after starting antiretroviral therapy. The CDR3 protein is CASSSSGTVYGYTF. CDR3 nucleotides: TGTGCCAGCAGTTCCTCCGGGACGGTCTATGGCTACACCTTC.